The present T cell receptor beta chain was sequenced within a study of OX40 agonist ivuxolimab in advanced cancers. Notes on this clone: Its antigen is unknown.

This CDR3 spans 15 amino acids. V lost 4 bases and J lost 2; bases outside the gene matches: 7. Per the germline V gene, CDR1 is SGHRS and CDR2 is YFSETQ. General study findings and limits: Within 6 weeks, CD4+ and CD8+ blood T cells expanded clonally at 0.1 to 3.0 mg/kg.

TCRdb's table, derived via immunoSEQ multiplex PCR, lists solely in-frame clones and lacks some. The sample shows roughly 87,000 clones, about 89% of them seen only once. The receptor's source is an adult with an advanced solid tumor such as melanoma, head and neck, liver or kidney cancer. The chain links TRBV5-1 to TRBJ2-3, with 7 bases fitting TRBD1. This specimen consisted of CD4+ or CD8+ T cells sorted from blood, obtained in a trial of the OX40 agonist ivuxolimab. The CDR3 DNA sequence: TGCGCCAGCAGCCTGACAGGGTTTTTCACAGATACGCAGTATTTT. The encoded protein is CASSLTGFFTDTQYF.